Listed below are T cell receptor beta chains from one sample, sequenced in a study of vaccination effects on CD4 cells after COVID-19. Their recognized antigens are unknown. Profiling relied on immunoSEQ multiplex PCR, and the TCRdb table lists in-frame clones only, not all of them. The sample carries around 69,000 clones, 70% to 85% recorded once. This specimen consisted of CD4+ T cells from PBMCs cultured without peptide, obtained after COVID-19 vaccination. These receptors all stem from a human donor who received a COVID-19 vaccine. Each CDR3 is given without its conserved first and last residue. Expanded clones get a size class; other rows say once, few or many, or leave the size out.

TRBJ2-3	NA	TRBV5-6	ASSLSRELRDTQY
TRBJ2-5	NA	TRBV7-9	ASSLGSGGETQY
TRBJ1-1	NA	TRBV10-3	AIRPGGLNTEAF
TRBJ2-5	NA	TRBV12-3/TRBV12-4	ATSRGPSETQY
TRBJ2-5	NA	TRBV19	ASTPPGQGQETQY
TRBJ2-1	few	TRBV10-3	AISENNEQF
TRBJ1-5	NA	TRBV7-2	ASSFLGRKPQH
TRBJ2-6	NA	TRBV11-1	ASSLAFDSGANVLT
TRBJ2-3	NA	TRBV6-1	ASRGVIAADTQY
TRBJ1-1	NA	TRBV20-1	SAPDLAEAF
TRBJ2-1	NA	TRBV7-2	ASSPGTGYNEQF
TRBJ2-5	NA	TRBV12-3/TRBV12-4	ASRLQGTETQY
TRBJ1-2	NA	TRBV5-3	ARSFLTENYGYT
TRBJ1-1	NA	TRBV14	ASSQVSGRAF
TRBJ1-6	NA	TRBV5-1	ASSLGGSQGSPLH
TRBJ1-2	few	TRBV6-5	ASSYSKRQNYGYT
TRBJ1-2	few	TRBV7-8	ASRRIQGEGGYT
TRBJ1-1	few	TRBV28	ASRPTGAYTEAF
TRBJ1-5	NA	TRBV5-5	ASSGDQGQPQH
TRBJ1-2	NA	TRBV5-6	ASSSRTDGGGYT
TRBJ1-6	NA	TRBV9	ASSVAGSNSPLH
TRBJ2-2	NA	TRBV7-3	ASSLLGQGDTGELF
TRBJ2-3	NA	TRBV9	ASSVVPGGTDTQY
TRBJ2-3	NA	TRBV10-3	AISSGTSGGMYTDTQY
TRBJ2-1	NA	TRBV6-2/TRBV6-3	ASSGTGGLNEQF
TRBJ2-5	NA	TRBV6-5	ASMPDRGRLETQY
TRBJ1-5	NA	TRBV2	ASSGTEYSNQPQH
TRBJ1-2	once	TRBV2	ASGDSQPGYT
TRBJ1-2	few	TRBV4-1	ASSQTILANYGYT
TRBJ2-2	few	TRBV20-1	SARDRTGELF
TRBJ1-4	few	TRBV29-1	SVARDRANEKLF
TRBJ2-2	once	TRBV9	ASSVGGGGDSPGELF
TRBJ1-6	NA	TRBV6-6	ASSKQGYNSPLH
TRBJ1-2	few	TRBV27	ASSTPQGARSNYGYT
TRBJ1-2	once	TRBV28	ASRKGQGRGYT
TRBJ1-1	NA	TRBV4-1	ASSPQTVNTEAF
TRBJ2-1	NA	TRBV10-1	ASSLFSGGLYNEQF
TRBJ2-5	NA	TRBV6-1	ASSENREKWETQY
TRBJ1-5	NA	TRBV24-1	ATSDSMSGRNQPQH
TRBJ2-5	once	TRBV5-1	ASSQGNQETQY
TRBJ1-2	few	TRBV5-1	ASSFSNYGYT
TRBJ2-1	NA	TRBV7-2	ASSSTSGSYNEQF
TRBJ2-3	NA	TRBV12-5	ASGLVLDGQITTDTQY
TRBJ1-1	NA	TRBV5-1	ASSLTVGNTEAF
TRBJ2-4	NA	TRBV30	AWSGGKAKNIQY
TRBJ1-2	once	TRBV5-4	ASSFERAYGYT
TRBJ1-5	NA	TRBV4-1	ASSKRTGEDSNQPQH
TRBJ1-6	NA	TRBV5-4	ASSLESGGSSPLH
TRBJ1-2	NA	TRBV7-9	ASSLDSYGYT
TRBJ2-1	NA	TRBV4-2	ASSFQDQSTETF
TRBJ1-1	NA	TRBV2	ASRDRGQSTEAF
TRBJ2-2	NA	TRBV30	ASSRGQGLAGELF